A selection of T cell receptor beta chains follows, all from one sample in a study of blood T cell repertoires in COVID-19. The assay was immunoSEQ multiplex PCR, and TCRdb's table has in-frame clones only and misses some. The sample lists around 160,000 clones; roughly 86% were seen once. Sequencing used peripheral blood. Receptor source: a human donor with acute or convalescent COVID-19. The donor label of this sample is uncertain. Both conserved end residues are part of each CDR3. A D gene is named only where the DNA matches it firmly. The size entry is marked missing in some rows and otherwise reads once, few, many or a size class.

len,d_gene,v_gene,j_gene,abundance,CDR3nt,CDR3aa
15,NA,TRBV7-2,TRBJ2-3,once,TGTGCCAGCAGCGCTTTCGGCGGGGGCACAGATACGCAGTATTTT,CASSAFGGGTDTQYF
15,TRBD2,TRBV10-2,TRBJ2-1,NA,TGCGCCAGCAGTTCCTTACGAAATAGCGGGGGGAAGCAGTTCTTC,CASSSLRNSGGKQFF
17,NA,TRBV5-1,TRBJ2-6,once,TGCGCCAGCAGCTTTGGATCAGGTAGGCCTGGGGCCAACGTCCTGACTTTC,CASSFGSGRPGANVLTF
17,TRBD1,TRBV5-1,TRBJ1-1,few,TGCGCCAGCAGCTTGTGGAGATTCGGACAGGAGGAGCCTGAAGCTTTCTTT,CASSLWRFGQEEPEAFF
13,NA,TRBV12-3/TRBV12-4,TRBJ1-2,NA,TGTGCCAGCGGATTCCAGGGCGGATATGGCTACACCTTC,CASGFQGGYGYTF
13,NA,TRBV19,TRBJ2-7,NA,TGTGCCAGTAGTATGTCCGGGGGTTACGAGCAGTACTTC,CASSMSGGYEQYF
14,NA,TRBV6-4,TRBJ1-1,NA,TGTGCCAGCAGTGGGGTCGGGGGGGCAACTGAAGCTTTCTTT,CASSGVGGATEAFF
12,NA,TRBV12-3/TRBV12-4,TRBJ1-5,NA,TGTGCCAGCAGCGACGGGTTTGGGCCCCAGCATTTT,CASSDGFGPQHF
13,TRBD1,TRBV7-9,TRBJ2-1,once,TGTGCCAGCAGCTCGGACAGGGAGGTTGAGCAGTTCTTC,CASSSDREVEQFF
13,NA,TRBV7-2,TRBJ2-2,NA,TGTGCCAGCAGCTTAGTGCGGACCGGGGAGCTGTTTTTT,CASSLVRTGELFF
15,TRBD1,TRBV6-5,TRBJ1-2,few,TGTGCCAGCAGTAAGGGACAGGGGGGAAACTATGGCTACACCTTC,CASSKGQGGNYGYTF
15,TRBD2,TRBV2,TRBJ2-5,NA,TGTGCCAGCAGTTCGAGCGGGGGTGGTTGGGAGACCCAGTACTTC,CASSSSGGGWETQYF
16,TRBD1,TRBV18,TRBJ2-4,NA,TGTGCCAGCTCACCATTAGGGACAGGGACCAAAAACATTCAGTACTTC,CASSPLGTGTKNIQYF
13,NA,TRBV29-1,TRBJ2-7,NA,TGCAGCGTCCAATTACAGAGCTCCTACGAGCAGTACTTC,CSVQLQSSYEQYF
14,NA,TRBV5-5,TRBJ2-2,NA,TGTGCCAGCAGCTTTCGACAGATAACCGGGGAGCTGTTTTTT,CASSFRQITGELFF
13,NA,TRBV9,TRBJ1-1,NA,TGTGCCAGCAGCCCCAGACAGAGCGCTGAAGCTTTCTTT,CASSPRQSAEAFF
14,TRBD1,TRBV29-1,TRBJ1-1,NA,TGCAGCGTTTATGACAGGGCCAGGAACACTGAAGCTTTCTTT,CSVYDRARNTEAFF
13,TRBD1,TRBV18,TRBJ1-2,NA,TGTGCCAGCTCACCCGACAGGGCGGGAGGCTACACCTTC,CASSPDRAGGYTF
17,NA,TRBV6-6,TRBJ1-4,NA,TGTGCCAGCAGTCCGAATTCTCGGGGTTGGACTAATGAAAAACTGTTTTTT,CASSPNSRGWTNEKLFF
12,NA,TRBV29-1,TRBJ1-5,NA,TGCAGCGTCGACGTAGGGGCCGGTCCCCAGCATTTT,CSVDVGAGPQHF
15,TRBD1,TRBV11-1,TRBJ2-1,once,TGTGCCAGCAGCAAGGGACAGGGGGGATACAATGAGCAGTTCTTC,CASSKGQGGYNEQFF
14,NA,TRBV6-5,TRBJ1-4,NA,TGTGCCAGCAGACAGCGGGGGAGAGGCGAAAAACTGTTTTTT,CASRQRGRGEKLFF
13,NA,TRBV9,TRBJ1-1,NA,TGTGCCAGCAGCCTGCAGGGCCACACTGAAGCTTTCTTT,CASSLQGHTEAFF
16,TRBD1,TRBV6-4,TRBJ1-2,few,TGTGCCAGCAGTGACCCATTTGGACAGGGACGCTCTGGCTACACCTTC,CASSDPFGQGRSGYTF
13,NA,TRBV11-2,TRBJ1-1,NA,TGTGCCAGCAGCATACCCGGACAGACTGAAGCTTTCTTT,CASSIPGQTEAFF
13,NA,TRBV6-5,TRBJ1-1,NA,TGTGCCAGCAGTTCGAGGGGGAATACTGAAGCTTTCTTT,CASSSRGNTEAFF
13,NA,TRBV5-4,TRBJ1-5,NA,TGTGCCAGCAGTCGAGGTAGCAATCAGCCCCAGCATTTT,CASSRGSNQPQHF
16,TRBD1,TRBV2,TRBJ1-5,few,TGTGCCAGCACTTTTGACAGGGGGCCTAGCAATCAGCCCCAGCATTTT,CASTFDRGPSNQPQHF
15,NA,TRBV9,TRBJ1-2,once,TGTGCCAGCAGCGTAGCCCCTTTTAATAACTATGGCTACACCTTC,CASSVAPFNNYGYTF
16,NA,TRBV18,TRBJ1-3,NA,TGTGCCAGCTCCGACCTTAGGGGGGGGACTGGAAACACCATATATTTT,CASSDLRGGTGNTIYF
15,TRBD1,TRBV3-1/TRBV3-2,TRBJ1-2,NA,TGTGCCAGCAGCCGCCGGGGACAGGGGTTCTATGGCTACACCTTC,CASSRRGQGFYGYTF
13,NA,TRBV11-2,TRBJ1-6,NA,TGTGCCAGCAGCTCCTCCTTGTTAGAACCCCTCCACTTT,CASSSSLLEPLHF
14,TRBD1,TRBV5-1,TRBJ2-7,NA,TGCGCCAGCAGCTTGGGGACAGGAAAATACGAGCAGTACTTC,CASSLGTGKYEQYF
22,NA,TRBV21-1,TRBJ1-5,NA,TGTGCCAGCAGCGAACGCTGGGTACCAATCGCTACCGGGACAGCAAGCAATCAGCCCCAGCATTTT,CASSERWVPIATGTASNQPQHF
12,NA,TRBV3-1/TRBV3-2,TRBJ2-5,few,TGTGCCAGCAGCCAAGCGGGGGAGACCCAGTACTTC,CASSQAGETQYF
15,NA,TRBV4-2,TRBJ1-2,once,TGTGCCAGCAGCCAAGATGAGCGGGGTAACTATGGCTACACCTTC,CASSQDERGNYGYTF
14,NA,TRBV27,TRBJ1-1,NA,TGTGCCAGCTCCAGGTGGGGGCAGGGCACTGAAGCTTTCTTT,CASSRWGQGTEAFF
16,NA,TRBV29-1,TRBJ1-1,NA,TGCAGCGCAGGCAGGGGATCGTGGGAAGGTGACACTGAAGCTTTCTTT,CSAGRGSWEGDTEAFF
13,NA,TRBV9,TRBJ2-1,NA,TGTGCCAGCAGCGTAGCGGGGAACGGCGAGCAGTTCTTC,CASSVAGNGEQFF
11,NA,TRBV20-1,TRBJ2-5,NA,TGCAGTGCCGGACAGCAAGAGACCCAGTACTTC,CSAGQQETQYF
12,NA,TRBV29-1,TRBJ2-4,NA,TGCAGCGCCGGCGGGGCAGGGAACATTCAGTACTTC,CSAGGAGNIQYF
16,NA,TRBV4-2,TRBJ2-5,NA,TGTGCCAGCAGCCAAAACCGGGGCTACAGGGACGAGACCCAGTACTTC,CASSQNRGYRDETQYF
15,NA,TRBV4-3,TRBJ2-2,NA,TGCGCCAGCAGCCAACACGGCGGGAACACCGGGGAGCTGTTTTTT,CASSQHGGNTGELFF
15,TRBD1,TRBV7-2,TRBJ1-2,NA,TGTGCCAGCAGCCAGACCCTGCCCGGACAGGGAGGCTACACCTTC,CASSQTLPGQGGYTF
15,NA,TRBV6-1,TRBJ1-2,NA,TGTGCCAGCAGTGAAGTGAGACTTGGAGCTCATGGCTACACCTTC,CASSEVRLGAHGYTF
16,TRBD2,TRBV12-5,TRBJ2-1,NA,TGTGCTAGTGGTTTGGGGACTAGCGGGGGGTACAATGAGCAGTTCTTC,CASGLGTSGGYNEQFF
13,TRBD1,TRBV2,TRBJ1-5,few,TGTGCCAGTGGACAGGGGGGGCACCAGCCCCAGCATTTT,CASGQGGHQPQHF
14,NA,TRBV25-1,TRBJ1-2,NA,TGTGCCAGCAGTGAATATGGCAGCTCGGGTGGCTACACCTTC,CASSEYGSSGGYTF
14,NA,TRBV29-1,TRBJ2-7,few,TGCAGCGTCGAAAGACCGGTCGGGATGGGAGAGCAGTACTTC,CSVERPVGMGEQYF
13,NA,TRBV24-1,TRBJ2-2,NA,TGTGCCACCAGTGGTGACAGCACCGGGGAGCTGTTTTTT,CATSGDSTGELFF